Listed below are T cell receptor beta chains from one sample, sequenced in a study of shared clonotypes between healthy human individuals. The table came from immunoSEQ multiplex PCR; TCRdb's copy has only in-frame clones and leaves some out. The repertoire includes about 590,000 clones, over 95% of them detected once, and roughly 0.1% sits in the top ten. The sample consisted of naive CD8+ T cells sorted from blood. These receptor sequences come from a young woman in good health. Each CDR3 is given with its conserved first and last residue. D genes are given only for firm matches. Only part of the rows carry a size: once, few, many, or a class if the clone is expanded.

clone_size: -; d_call: -; v_call: TRBV28; j_call: TRBJ1-2; cdr3_aa: CASSSRLMTVSYGYTF; cdr3_nt: TGTGCCAGCAGTTCTCGCCTAATGACAGTGAGCTATGGCTACACCTTC
clone_size: -; d_call: -; v_call: TRBV28; j_call: TRBJ2-7; cdr3_aa: CASSLGLNSYEQYF; cdr3_nt: TGTGCCAGCAGTTTGGGCCTAAACTCCTACGAGCAGTACTTC
clone_size: -; d_call: -; v_call: TRBV19; j_call: TRBJ2-7; cdr3_aa: CASSIKADSYEQYF; cdr3_nt: TGTGCCAGTAGTATTAAGGCCGACTCCTACGAGCAGTACTTC
clone_size: -; d_call: -; v_call: TRBV6-1; j_call: TRBJ2-7; cdr3_aa: CASSPAPSYEQYF; cdr3_nt: TGTGCCAGCAGCCCCGCCCCATCCTACGAGCAGTACTTC
clone_size: -; d_call: TRBD2; v_call: TRBV27; j_call: TRBJ2-7; cdr3_aa: CASSLGGRSEQYF; cdr3_nt: TGTGCCAGCAGTTTGGGCGGGAGGAGCGAGCAGTACTTC
clone_size: -; d_call: -; v_call: TRBV11-2; j_call: TRBJ2-2; cdr3_aa: CASSLDPSFSLLLGELFF; cdr3_nt: TGTGCCAGCAGCTTAGATCCGAGCTTCTCCCTACTGCTAGGGGAGCTGTTTTTT
clone_size: -; d_call: TRBD1; v_call: TRBV18; j_call: TRBJ2-7; cdr3_aa: CASSLPGQGFPYEQYF; cdr3_nt: TGTGCCAGCTCACTACCGGGACAGGGTTTTCCATACGAGCAGTACTTC
clone_size: -; d_call: -; v_call: TRBV11-2; j_call: TRBJ2-3; cdr3_aa: CASSPTVQSTDTQYF; cdr3_nt: TGTGCCAGCAGCCCAACGGTCCAAAGCACAGATACGCAGTATTTT
clone_size: -; d_call: TRBD1; v_call: TRBV25-1; j_call: TRBJ2-7; cdr3_aa: CASSEGGTGNYEQYF; cdr3_nt: TGTGCCAGCAGTGAGGGGGGGACAGGGAACTACGAGCAGTACTTC
clone_size: -; d_call: -; v_call: TRBV10-2; j_call: TRBJ2-1; cdr3_aa: CASSVDGTSYNEQFF; cdr3_nt: TGCGCCAGCAGTGTGGACGGGACGTCCTACAATGAGCAGTTCTTC
clone_size: -; d_call: -; v_call: TRBV5-6; j_call: TRBJ2-1; cdr3_aa: CASSDVPADHEQFF; cdr3_nt: TGTGCCAGCAGCGACGTCCCGGCCGATCATGAGCAGTTCTTC
clone_size: -; d_call: -; v_call: TRBV2; j_call: TRBJ1-5; cdr3_aa: CASSETPTAYNQPQHF; cdr3_nt: TGTGCCAGCAGTGAAACGCCGACAGCCTACAATCAGCCCCAGCATTTT
clone_size: -; d_call: TRBD2; v_call: TRBV6-1; j_call: TRBJ2-7; cdr3_aa: CASSEGLAGVLHSYEQYF; cdr3_nt: TGTGCCAGCAGTGAAGGACTAGCGGGAGTTCTACACTCCTACGAGCAGTACTTC
clone_size: -; d_call: TRBD1; v_call: TRBV6-6; j_call: TRBJ1-2; cdr3_aa: CASDGDRGLYGYTF; cdr3_nt: TGTGCCAGCGATGGGGACAGGGGACTATATGGCTACACCTTC
clone_size: once; d_call: -; v_call: TRBV27; j_call: TRBJ2-1; cdr3_aa: CASSLGSNEQFF; cdr3_nt: TGTGCCAGCAGTTTGGGGTCCAATGAGCAGTTCTTC
clone_size: -; d_call: -; v_call: TRBV27; j_call: TRBJ2-7; cdr3_aa: CASSLSVFYEQYF; cdr3_nt: TGTGCCAGCAGTTTATCCGTTTTCTACGAGCAGTACTTC
clone_size: few; d_call: TRBD2; v_call: TRBV27; j_call: TRBJ2-1; cdr3_aa: CASGTGTSGNNEQFF; cdr3_nt: TGTGCCAGCGGTACCGGGACTAGCGGGAACAATGAGCAGTTCTTC
clone_size: -; d_call: -; v_call: TRBV7-9; j_call: TRBJ2-1; cdr3_aa: CASSPGQGLDNEQFF; cdr3_nt: TGTGCCAGCAGCCCAGGGCAGGGCCTTGACAATGAGCAGTTCTTC
clone_size: -; d_call: -; v_call: TRBV5-1; j_call: TRBJ2-1; cdr3_aa: CASSRRGIEQFF; cdr3_nt: TGCGCCAGCAGCCGGCGGGGCATTGAGCAGTTCTTC